This passage covers 11 T cell receptor beta chains from one sample sequenced in a study of brain T cells in children with intractable seizures. This sample's time point: blood from clinic visit 5 months post-surgery; TSC patient then seizure free. The data were produced by immunoSEQ multiplex PCR, yet TCRdb's version contains in-frame clones alone and is incomplete. Of around 340,000 clones in the sample, roughly 92% were seen once. This material consisted of peripheral blood, taken roughly 5 months after surgery. The receptors originated from a boy under two years old with tuberous sclerosis and intractable seizures.

V is TRBV14 and J is TRBJ1-2; D is unclear. Germline CDR1 and CDR2: SGHDN and FVKESK. This CDR3 is 15 amino acids long. With 0 bases removed from V and 4 bases from J, the gap between germline ends came to 12 bases. The CDR3 protein is CASSQEGDLGYGYTF. The CDR3, as DNA: TGTGCCAGCAGCCAAGAAGGAGACTTAGGCTATGGCTACACCTTC.

The chain combines TRBV7-9 with TRBJ1-5; D is uncertain. V was trimmed by 5 bases and J by 4 bases, leaving 6 bases between them. Germline CDR1 is SEHNR and CDR2 is FQNEAQ (reference sequence). The CDR3 spans 12 residues. The CDR3 loop is CASSLNNQPQHF. DNA of the CDR3: TGTGCCAGCAGCCTAAATAATCAGCCCCAGCATTTT.

This chain connects TRBV5-1 to TRBJ1-1; 10 nucleotides match TRBD1. V was clipped by 0 bases and J by 11 bases; unmatched bases: 19. This CDR3 is 18 amino acids long. CDR1 and CDR2 (germline): SGHRS, YFSETQ. CDR3 nucleotide sequence: TGCGCCAGCAGCTTGGGCGTCGGGGGTGACAGGGGGCCCTTCGCTGCTTTCTTT. This gives the protein CASSLGVGGDRGPFAAFF.

V usage is TRBV7-9 and J usage is TRBJ2-7; 7 bases match TRBD1. The CDR3 sequence is 15 residues long. CDR1 is SEHNR, CDR2 FQNEAQ, per germline (reference sequence). Trimming at V came to 2 bases and at J to 0 bases, leaving 4 bases not matched to a gene. CDR3 nucleotides: TGTGCCAGCAGCTTAAGGGGGCATCCCTCCTACGAGCAGTACTTC. As protein: CASSLRGHPSYEQYF.

V usage is TRBV9 and J usage is TRBJ1-1; 7 bases are shared with TRBD1. The CDR3 has 16 residues. V was clipped by 2 bases and J by 3 bases; unmatched bases: 10. Germline V gives CDR1 SGDLS, CDR2 YYNGEE. In nucleotides, the CDR3 is TGTGCCAGCAGCGTCCTCTTAGACAGGGTGGACACTGAAGCTTTCTTT. Protein sequence: CASSVLLDRVDTEAFF.

The chain combines TRBV3-1 (or the pseudogene TRBV3-2) with TRBJ2-7; either TRBD1 or TRBD2 may supply D (5 bases each). This CDR3 has 15 amino acids. Germline CDR1 reads LGHDT; CDR2 reads YNNKEL (reference sequence). Trimming stripped 4 bases from V and 1 base from J, with 14 bases between. The CDR3 DNA follows: TGTGCCAGCAGCCCCGGGAACAGGCGATCCTACGAGCAGTACTTC. This encodes CASSPGNRRSYEQYF.

The chain uses TRBV18 and TRBJ1-3, with D possibly matching TRBD1 (5 bases). The germline CDR1 and CDR2 sequences are KGHSH and LQKENI. CDR3 length: 14 residues. Trimming took 3 bases from V and 3 from J, leaving 9 bases between them. The CDR3 reads CASSPTEGGNTIYF. CDR3 coding DNA: TGTGCCAGCTCACCGACAGAAGGTGGAAACACCATATATTTT.

This rearrangement joins TRBV24-1 to TRBJ2-6; perhaps TRBD1 as D (6 bases). CDR3 length: 14 residues. Trimming removed 9 bases at V and 3 bases at J, with 11 bases between. Germline V gene lookup returns CDR1 KGHDR and CDR2 SFDVKD. CDR3 nucleotide sequence: TGTGCCACCGCGAGGGGGAGTGGGGCCAACGTCCTGACTTTC. Its protein product is CATARGSGANVLTF.

This chain joins TRBV19 and TRBJ1-2; D not certain. The CDR3 is 14 residues long. Germline V gene lookup returns CDR1 LNHDA and CDR2 SQIVND (reference sequence). The V end was cut by 2 bases, the J end by 1 base, with 8 bases between. CDR3 in DNA: TGTGCCAGTAGTATACTTGGGTATAACTATGGCTACACCTTC. It encodes CASSILGYNYGYTF.

The rearrangement uses TRBV19 and TRBJ1-5; D may be TRBD1 (5 bases). CDR3 length equals 17 residues. The V and J ends lost 6 bases and 5 bases respectively, with 23 bases between them. CDR1 is LNHDA and CDR2 is SQIVND in the germline V gene (reference sequence). Here the CDR3 DNA reads TGTGCCAGTAGCAACCAGATATGGACAAAAGTGGATCAGCCCCAGCATTTT. Translated, it gives CASSNQIWTKVDQPQHF.

J is TRBJ1-6 and V is TRBV30, with unresolved D. The length of the CDR3 is 13 residues. Germline V gene lookup returns CDR1 GTSNPN and CDR2 SVGIG (reference sequence). V was pared by 2 bases and J by 3 bases, with 5 bases between. CDR3 amino acids: CAWSSFYNSPLHF. The CDR3 nucleotides read TGTGCCTGGAGTTCCTTCTATAATTCACCCCTCCACTTT.